One and the same sample provided the 25 T cell receptor beta chains below, sequenced in a study of neurological immune-mediated disorders. MiXCR, applied by TCRdb to the 5' RACE reads, yields one record per CDR3 protein. The table lists 65,000 to 75,000 distinct CDR3 sequences, roughly 5% of them singletons. Sequenced sample: PBMCs. The receptors originated from a human donor with multiple sclerosis. The donor label of this sample is uncertain.

By sample share, this clonotype is medium-sized. The V and J genes are TRBV5-1 and TRBJ2-1, with D perhaps matching TRBD2 (5 bases). The germline V gene encodes CDR1 SGHRS and CDR2 YFSETQ. This CDR3 region has 16 residues. The V gene lost 4 bases and the J gene lost 3 bases, with 17 bases spanning the gap. The CDR3 region has the DNA TGCGCCAGCAGCCCGGAAGAGCGGAGCGGCTACAATGAGCAGTTCTTC. This encodes CASSPEERSGYNEQFF.

This rearrangement joins TRBV4-1 to TRBJ2-7; no clear D gene. Germline V gene data show CDR1 as MGHRA and CDR2 as YSYEKL. The length of the CDR3 is 15 residues. Trimming took off 7 bases at V and 0 bases at J, with 16 bases between the two ends. The CDR3 DNA follows: TGCGCCAGCACCCCCAGAGGTCCACCCTCCTACGAGCAGTACTTC. Residues: CASTPRGPPSYEQYF.

There are many counts of this clonotype. V is TRBV7-2 and J is TRBJ2-1; 7 nucleotides line up with TRBD2. CDR1 and CDR2 from the germline V gene are SGHTA and FQGNSA. This CDR3 comprises 15 residues. J lost 0 bases, V lost 5 bases, and 4 bases had no gene match. The CDR3, as DNA: TGTGCCAGCAGCGTACTAGCGTTCTCCTACAATGAGCAGTTCTTC. This encodes CASSVLAFSYNEQFF.

This clonotype has ten or more counts. The V and J genes are TRBV7-3 and TRBJ2-1, with D perhaps assigned TRBD1 or TRBD2 (5 bases each). Deletions cut 1 base from V and 0 bases from J, with 16 bases between. The CDR3 is made up of 18 amino acids. CDR1 and CDR2 from the germline V gene are SGHTA and FQGTGA. The CDR3 is CASSLRGAAGASYNEQFF. In DNA, the CDR3 is TGTGCCAGCAGCTTAAGAGGGGCGGCAGGTGCCTCCTACAATGAGCAGTTCTTC.

CDR3 residues: CASSPGQGPHQPQHF. The CDR3 DNA reads as TGTGCCAGCTCACCGGGACAGGGGCCTCATCAGCCCCAGCATTTT. The V call is TRBV18, the J call TRBJ1-5, with 10 bases matching TRBD1. The V segment lost 3 bases and the J segment 5 bases; nucleotides outside the gene matches: 4. There are 15 residues in the CDR3. Germline V gives CDR1 KGHSH, CDR2 LQKENI.

This clonotype has ten or more counts. The chain carries TRBV5-1 and TRBJ1-5; the D gene is possibly TRBD1 (6 bases). This CDR3 is 17 amino acids long. Germline V gene lookup returns CDR1 SGHRS and CDR2 YFSETQ. CDR3 DNA sequence: TGCGCGAGCTCAGGGCAGGGGAACCCTTATAGCAATCAGCCCCAGCATTTT. Amino acid sequence: CASSGQGNPYSNQPQHF.

This clonotype has a count of ten or more. CDR3 DNA: TGCGCCAGCAGCTTGGACAGGGCGAACACTGAAGCTTTCTTT. This translates into CASSLDRANTEAFF. The rearrangement links TRBV5-1 to TRBJ1-1; possible D gene TRBD1, 6 bases. Germline values: CDR1 SGHRS, CDR2 YFSETQ. The CDR3 is 14 residues long. Trimming took off 0 bases at V and 1 base at J, with 7 bases between the two ends.

The rearrangement links TRBV7-6 to TRBJ2-1, with TRBD2 matching over 10 bases. The germline gives CDR1 SGHVS, CDR2 FNYEAQ. The V and J ends lost 6 bases and 2 bases, in that order; junction bases with no gene match: 10. The length of the CDR3 is 17 residues. Here the CDR3 reads CASSSRLSGGTYNEQFF. CDR3 DNA: TGTGCCAGCAGTTCACGACTTAGCGGGGGGACCTACAATGAGCAGTTCTTC. Full variable domain (missing parts from reference TRBV7-6 and TRBJ2-1): GAGVSQSPRYKVTKRGQDVALRCDPISGHVSLYWYRQALGQGPEFLTYFNYEAQQDKSGLPNDRFSAERPEGSISTLTIQRTEQRDSAMYRCASSSRLSGGTYNEQFFGPGTRLTVL.

The chain uses TRBV3-1 and TRBJ2-3, with D tentatively TRBD1 (6 bases). V lost 5 bases to trimming and J lost 10 bases, with 16 bases between them. There are 13 residues in the CDR3. Germline V gene sequence: CDR1 LGHDT, CDR2 YNNKEL (reference sequence). CDR3 amino acids: CASSLQGIRSQYF. In DNA form, the CDR3 reads TGTGCCAGCAGCTTACAGGGCATCCGATCGCAGTATTTT.

In this sample, this clonotype turned up many times. V usage is TRBV9 and J usage is TRBJ2-7; D ambiguous. V lost 2 bases, J lost 6 bases, and 12 bases lay in between. The V gene's germline CDR1 is SGDLS and CDR2 YYNGEE. The length of the CDR3 is 13 residues. CDR3 protein: CASSVSPASEQYF. The CDR3 bases are TGTGCCAGCAGCGTGAGCCCGGCGAGCGAGCAGTACTTC. Filled out from reference TRBV9 and TRBJ2-7, the complete variable domain reads DSGVTQTPKHLITATGQRVTLRCSPRSGDLSVYWYQQSLDQGLQFLIQYYNGEERAKGNILERFSAQQFPDLHSELNLSSLELGDSALYFCASSVSPASEQYFGPGTRLTVT.

Ten or more counts support this clonotype. The V gene is TRBV7-8, the J gene TRBJ1-4; D is possibly TRBD1 (6 bases). The V end was cut by 2 bases, the J end by 10 bases, with 11 bases between. The CDR3 runs to 13 residues. In germline, CDR1 is SGHVS, CDR2 FQNEAQ. The CDR3 DNA sequence: TGTGCCAGCAGCTTACGCCGACAGGCAAAACTGTTTTTT. This gives the protein CASSLRRQAKLFF. Looking up the rest from reference TRBV7-8 and TRBJ1-4 gives the full variable domain: GAGVSQSPRYKVAKRGQDVALRCDPISGHVSLFWYQQALGQGPEFLTYFQNEAQLDKSGLPSDRFFAERPEGSVSTLKIQRTQQEDSAVYLCASSLRRQAKLFFGSGTQLSVL.

This clonotype was found many times. This chain's CDR3 is CASSLVSGRDEKLFF. CDR3 nucleotides: TGCGCCAGCAGCTTGGTTTCGGGGAGGGATGAAAAACTGTTTTTT. The rearrangement links TRBV5-1 to TRBJ1-4, with D unclear. The germline V and J ends were trimmed by 0 bases and 6 bases, with 12 bases remaining between them. CDR3 length: 15 amino acids. Germline V lookup: CDR1 SGHRS, CDR2 YFSETQ.

This clonotype has at least ten counts. The junction differs from germline at one of its ends, possibly a read error. This chain joins TRBV11-2 and TRBJ2-3; 8 bases agree with TRBD2. The CDR3 length is 14 residues. Germline values: CDR1 SGHAT, CDR2 FQNNGV. CDR3 DNA: TGTGCCAGCAGCCCCCGGACTAGCAGAGATACGCAGTATTTT. Residues: CASSPRTSRDTQYF.

By its share, this clonotype is large. V gene TRBV7-3 combines with J gene TRBJ2-3; 7 bases are shared with TRBD1. The ends lost 5 bases at V and 4 bases at J; junction bases unmatched: 0. Germline assignment: CDR1 SGHTA and CDR2 FQGTGA. The CDR3 totals 12 residues. CDR3 coding DNA: TGTGCCAGCAGCCAGGGGGCAGATACGCAGTATTTT. It specifies CASSQGADTQYF.

This clonotype was recorded at least ten times. The chain employs TRBV4-1 and TRBJ2-2; 10 nucleotides match TRBD1. Germline CDR1 is MGHRA and CDR2 is YSYEKL. Trimming took 2 bases from V and 3 from J; bases not matched to a gene: 9. The CDR3 consists of 18 residues. The CDR3 protein is CASSQRTSGTGDTGELFF. The CDR3, as DNA: TGCGCCAGCAGCCAAAGGACGAGCGGGACAGGGGACACCGGGGAGCTGTTTTTT.

This clonotype was counted ten times or more. The chain is built from TRBV29-1 and TRBJ1-2, with a tentative D call TRBD1 (6 bases). The CDR3 is made up of 12 amino acids. V was pared by 6 bases and J by 6 bases, with 14 bases between. Per germline, CDR1 SQVTM and CDR2 ANQGSEA. CDR3 DNA: TGCAGCGTCAGCCCCCCAGGGGATGGCTACACCTTC. Translated: CSVSPPGDGYTF.

This clonotype was seen repeatedly, ten times or more. The rearrangement joins TRBV9 to TRBJ2-2, with a tentative D call TRBD2 (5 bases). V was clipped by 0 bases and J by 6 bases, with 6 bases between them. The V gene's germline CDR1 is SGDLS and CDR2 YYNGEE. There are 13 residues in the CDR3. CDR3 residues: CASSVAEAGELFF. For the CDR3, the DNA is TGTGCCAGCAGCGTAGCGGAGGCCGGGGAGCTGTTTTTT.

This clonotype was observed many times. The CDR3, as DNA: TGTGCCACCAGCAGAGATGATCCCAGGGGCACAGATACGCAGTATTTT. Encoded protein: CATSRDDPRGTDTQYF. This sequence joins TRBV15 and TRBJ2-3; possibly TRBD1 for D (5 bases). The V end was cut by 0 bases, the J end by 1 base, with 11 bases between. CDR1 is LNHNV, CDR2 YYDKDF, per germline (reference sequence). The CDR3 spans 16 residues.

This clonotype was observed at least ten times. CDR3 amino acids: CASSLGPGGGGNQPQHF. The CDR3 nucleotides are TGCGCCAGCAGCTTGGGTCCGGGGGGTGGAGGCAATCAGCCCCAGCATTTT. The chain carries TRBV5-1 and TRBJ1-5; the D gene is possibly TRBD1 (5 bases). Germline V CDR1 and CDR2: SGHRS, YFSETQ. This CDR3 is 17 amino acids long. Trimming took 0 bases from V and 2 from J, leaving 15 bases between them.

Ten or more counts support this clonotype. The chain uses TRBV5-1 and TRBJ2-3; TRBD2 matches at 8 bases. Per germline, CDR1 SGHRS and CDR2 YFSETQ. This CDR3 region has 14 residues. Trimming at V came to 3 bases and at J to 5 bases, leaving 5 bases not matched to a gene. The CDR3 here is CASSSRGAEDTQYF. CDR3 coding DNA: TGCGCCAGCAGCTCGCGGGGGGCGGAAGATACGCAGTATTTT.

This clonotype was seen many times. The rearrangement uses TRBV12-3 or TRBV12-4 and TRBJ2-2; D unclear. The CDR3 extends over 13 amino acids. Trimming cost V 5 bases and J 8 bases, with 12 bases left between them. DNA for the CDR3: TGTGCCAGCAGTCCCGACTCCCGGGGGGAGCTGTTTTTT. Amino acid sequence: CASSPDSRGELFF.

This clonotype was counted at least ten times. This chain connects TRBV9 to TRBJ1-2; the D gene is possibly TRBD1 (5 bases). Trimming pared 4 bases from V and 6 bases from J, leaving 16 bases between. The germline CDR1 and CDR2 sequences are SGDLS and YYNGEE. CDR3 length: 14 amino acids. CDR3: CASSPRGWADGYTF. CDR3 sequence (DNA): TGTGCCAGCAGCCCCCGGGGGTGGGCTGATGGCTACACCTTC.

This clonotype showed up many times. The chain uses TRBV7-2 and TRBJ2-2; D not resolved. Trimming removed 2 bases at V and 5 bases at J, with 6 bases between. CDR1 is SGHTA and CDR2 is FQGNSA in the germline V gene. This CDR3 region has 13 residues. The CDR3 DNA is TGTGCCAGCAGCTTATTTTCGACCGGGGAGCTGTTTTTT. Translated, it gives CASSLFSTGELFF.

This clonotype was observed many times. The CDR3 coding sequence is TGCGCCAGCAGCTTGGGGGGGCCTAAGTCCTACAATGAGCAGTTCTTC. This translates into CASSLGGPKSYNEQFF. The V gene is TRBV5-1, the J gene TRBJ2-1; D may be TRBD1 (6 bases). This CDR3 spans 16 amino acids. Germline V gene data show CDR1 as SGHRS and CDR2 as YFSETQ. V was clipped by 0 bases and J by 1 base, with 11 bases between them.

The sample holds many counts of this clonotype. The rearrangement links TRBV10-2 to TRBJ1-5; 8 bases map to TRBD1. CDR1 WSHSY and CDR2 SAAADI come from the germline V gene. The CDR3 sequence is 14 residues long. V was clipped by 6 bases and J by 1 base; unmatched bases: 2. CDR3 DNA sequence: TGCGCCAGCAGACAGGGGGGAAGCAATCAGCCCCAGCATTTT. This gives the protein CASRQGGSNQPQHF.